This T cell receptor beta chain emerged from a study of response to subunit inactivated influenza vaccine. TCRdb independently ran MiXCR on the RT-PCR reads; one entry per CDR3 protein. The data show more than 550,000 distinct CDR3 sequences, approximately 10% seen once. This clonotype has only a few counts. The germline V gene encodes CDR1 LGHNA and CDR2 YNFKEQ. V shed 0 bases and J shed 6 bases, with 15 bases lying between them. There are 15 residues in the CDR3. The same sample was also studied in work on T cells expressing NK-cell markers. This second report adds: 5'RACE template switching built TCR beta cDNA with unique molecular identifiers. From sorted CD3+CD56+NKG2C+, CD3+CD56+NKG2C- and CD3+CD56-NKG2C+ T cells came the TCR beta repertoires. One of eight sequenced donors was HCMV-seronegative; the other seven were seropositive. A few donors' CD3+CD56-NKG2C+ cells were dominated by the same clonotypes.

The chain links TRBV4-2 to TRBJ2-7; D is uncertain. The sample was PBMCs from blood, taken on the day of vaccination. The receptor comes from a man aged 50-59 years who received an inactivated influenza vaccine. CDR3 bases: TGTGCCAGCAGCCAAGAGTACGGTTCGGGCGGCGAGCAGTACTTC. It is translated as CASSQEYGSGGEQYF.